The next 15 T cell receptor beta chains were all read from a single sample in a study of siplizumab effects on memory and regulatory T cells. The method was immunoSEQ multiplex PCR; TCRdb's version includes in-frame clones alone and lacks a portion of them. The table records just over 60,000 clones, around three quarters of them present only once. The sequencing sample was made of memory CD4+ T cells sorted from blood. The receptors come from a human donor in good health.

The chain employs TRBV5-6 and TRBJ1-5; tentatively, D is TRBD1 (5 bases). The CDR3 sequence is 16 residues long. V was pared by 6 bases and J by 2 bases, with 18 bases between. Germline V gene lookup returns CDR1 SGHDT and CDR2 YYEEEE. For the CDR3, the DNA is TGTGCCAGCATTCTTCGACAGACCAGCGGCAATCAGCCCCAGCATTTT. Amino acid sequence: CASILRQTSGNQPQHF.

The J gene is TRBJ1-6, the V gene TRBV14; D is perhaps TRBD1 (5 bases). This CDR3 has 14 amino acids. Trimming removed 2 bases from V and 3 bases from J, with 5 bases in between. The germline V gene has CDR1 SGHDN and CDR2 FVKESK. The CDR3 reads CASSQQGYNSPLHF. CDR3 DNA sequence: TGTGCCAGCAGCCAACAGGGCTATAATTCACCCCTCCACTTT.

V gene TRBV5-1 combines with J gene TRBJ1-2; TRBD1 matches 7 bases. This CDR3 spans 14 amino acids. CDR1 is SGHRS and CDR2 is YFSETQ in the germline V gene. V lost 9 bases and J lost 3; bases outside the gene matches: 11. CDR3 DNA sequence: TGCGCCACCAAGAGGGACAGCCTGGACTATGGCTACACCTTC. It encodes CATKRDSLDYGYTF.

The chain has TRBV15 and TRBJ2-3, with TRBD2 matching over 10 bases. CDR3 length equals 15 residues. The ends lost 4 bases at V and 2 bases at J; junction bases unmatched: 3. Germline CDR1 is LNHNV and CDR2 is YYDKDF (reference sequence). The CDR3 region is CATSIGLADTDTQYF. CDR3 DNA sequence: TGTGCCACCAGCATAGGACTAGCGGACACAGATACGCAGTATTTT.

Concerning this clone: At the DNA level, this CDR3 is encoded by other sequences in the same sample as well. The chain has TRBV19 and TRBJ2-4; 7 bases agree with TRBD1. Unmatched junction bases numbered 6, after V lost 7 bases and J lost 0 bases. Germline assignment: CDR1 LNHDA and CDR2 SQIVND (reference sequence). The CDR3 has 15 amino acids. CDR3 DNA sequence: TGTGCCAGTAAGGACAGGACTTTAGCCAAAAACATTCAGTACTTC. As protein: CASKDRTLAKNIQYF.

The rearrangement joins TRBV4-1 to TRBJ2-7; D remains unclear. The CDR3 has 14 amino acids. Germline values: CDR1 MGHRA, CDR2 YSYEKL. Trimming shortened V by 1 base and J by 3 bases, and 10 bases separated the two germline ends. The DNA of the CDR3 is TGCGCCAGCAGCCAAGGGGTTAACCACTACGAGCAGTACTTC. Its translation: CASSQGVNHYEQYF.

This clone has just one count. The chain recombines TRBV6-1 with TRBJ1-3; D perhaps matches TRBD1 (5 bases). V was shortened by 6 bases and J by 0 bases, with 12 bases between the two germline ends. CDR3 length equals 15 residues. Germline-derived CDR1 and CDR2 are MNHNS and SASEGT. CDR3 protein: CASRPTGYSGNTIYF. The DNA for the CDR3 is TGTGCCAGCAGACCTACAGGTTACTCTGGAAACACCATATATTTT.

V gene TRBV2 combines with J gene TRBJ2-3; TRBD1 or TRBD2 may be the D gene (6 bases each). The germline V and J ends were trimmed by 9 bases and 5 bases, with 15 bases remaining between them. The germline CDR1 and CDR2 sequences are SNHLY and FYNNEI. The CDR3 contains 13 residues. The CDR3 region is CASEGGRGDTQYF. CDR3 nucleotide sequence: TGTGCCAGTGAGGGGGGACGAGGAGATACGCAGTATTTT.

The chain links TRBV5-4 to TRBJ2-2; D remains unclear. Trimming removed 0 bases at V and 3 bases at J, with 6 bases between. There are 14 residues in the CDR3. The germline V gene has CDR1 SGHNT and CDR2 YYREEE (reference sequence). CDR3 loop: CASSLGVHTGELFF. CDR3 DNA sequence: TGTGCCAGCAGCTTGGGGGTACACACCGGGGAGCTGTTTTTT.

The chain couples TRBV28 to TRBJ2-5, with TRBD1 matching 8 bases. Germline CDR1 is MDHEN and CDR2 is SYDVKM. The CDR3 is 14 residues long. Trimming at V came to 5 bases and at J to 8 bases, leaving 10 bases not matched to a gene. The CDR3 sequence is CASSPRTGRETQYF. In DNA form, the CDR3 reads TGTGCCAGCAGTCCACGGACAGGGCGGGAAACCCAGTACTTC.

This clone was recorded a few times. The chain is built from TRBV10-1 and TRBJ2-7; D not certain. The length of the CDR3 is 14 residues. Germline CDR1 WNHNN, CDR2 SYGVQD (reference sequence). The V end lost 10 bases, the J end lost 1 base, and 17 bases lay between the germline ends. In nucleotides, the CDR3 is TGCGCCAATCAGGTCGCCCCAGTGTCCTACGAGCAGTACTTC. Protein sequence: CANQVAPVSYEQYF.

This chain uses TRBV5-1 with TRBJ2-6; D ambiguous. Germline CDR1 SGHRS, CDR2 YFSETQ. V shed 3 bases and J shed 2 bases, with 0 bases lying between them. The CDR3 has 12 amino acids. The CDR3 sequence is CASSSGANVLTF. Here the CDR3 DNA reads TGCGCCAGCAGCTCTGGGGCCAACGTCCTGACTTTC.

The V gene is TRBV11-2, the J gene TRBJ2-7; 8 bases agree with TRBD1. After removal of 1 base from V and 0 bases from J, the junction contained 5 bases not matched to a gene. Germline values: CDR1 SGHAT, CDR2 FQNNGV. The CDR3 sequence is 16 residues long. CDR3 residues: CASSLVGQGISYEQYF. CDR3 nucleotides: TGTGCCAGCAGCTTAGTTGGACAGGGTATCTCCTACGAGCAGTACTTC. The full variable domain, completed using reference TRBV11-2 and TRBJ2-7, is EAGVAQSPRYKIIEKRQSVAFWCNPISGHATLYWYQQILGQGPKLLIQFQNNGVVDDSQLPKDRFSAERLKGVDSTLKIQPAKLEDSAVYLCASSLVGQGISYEQYFGPGTRLTVT.

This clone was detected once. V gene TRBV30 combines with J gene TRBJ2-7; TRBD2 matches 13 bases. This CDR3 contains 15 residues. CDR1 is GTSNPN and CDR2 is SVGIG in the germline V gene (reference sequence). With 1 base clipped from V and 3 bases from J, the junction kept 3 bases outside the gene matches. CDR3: CAWSGLAGGIYEQYF. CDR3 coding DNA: TGTGCCTGGAGTGGACTAGCGGGGGGCATCTACGAGCAGTACTTC.

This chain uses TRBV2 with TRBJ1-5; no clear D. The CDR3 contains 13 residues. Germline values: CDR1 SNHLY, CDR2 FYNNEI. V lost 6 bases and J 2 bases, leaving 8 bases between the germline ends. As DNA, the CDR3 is TGTGCCAGCAGCCGGGGTGGCAATCAGCCCCAGCATTTT. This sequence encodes CASSRGGNQPQHF.